The clone carrying this TCR beta chain was observed a few times. Its target is not known. CDR1 is WNHNN and CDR2 is SYGVQD in the germline V gene (reference sequence). V was clipped by 8 bases and J by 6 bases, with 14 bases between them. This CDR3 comprises 13 residues. Treatment described: roughly 10-day PBMC culture with coronavirus spike peptide pools or control peptides (ViraFEST assay). Negative selection recovered the CD4+ T cells once they had spent nine to ten days in culture. This entry is derived from a study of vaccination and CD4 T cells after COVID-19. About the study: Each convalescent patient was PCR positive for SARS-CoV-2 on nasal swab; roughly nine cases were mild and one severe.

Sequence data for DNA of cultured CD4+ T cells were generated by the Oncomine TCR Beta short-read assay. TCRdb recomputed calls from the PCR reads with MiXCR, one row per CDR3 protein. The table lists a few thousand distinct CDR3 sequences, 22% of them singletons. The V call is TRBV10-1, the J call TRBJ2-1; TRBD1 might be the D (5 bases). The clonotype was recovered from a human donor who had recovered from COVID-19. The starting material was CD4+ T cells from blood, cultured in vitro, obtained after SARS-CoV-2 vaccination. The CDR3 nucleotides are TGCGCCAGCCAAACGGACACGATCAATGAGCAGTTCTTC. Protein: CASQTDTINEQFF.